Below, 23 T cell receptor beta chains from the same sample are listed, as sequenced in a study of monozygotic twins with cystic fibrosis. Only in-frame clones appear in the TCRdb table, and some are missing; sequencing was by immunoSEQ multiplex PCR. The table includes under 20,000 clones, roughly 89% detected once. Sample: blood. The source is a girl between 2 and 10 years old with cystic fibrosis.

This clone was counted a few times. The chain links TRBV29-1 to TRBJ1-2; maybe TRBD1 (5 bases). V was pared by 5 bases and J by 8 bases, with 18 bases between. CDR1 and CDR2 (germline): SQVTM, ANQGSEA. This CDR3 has 13 amino acids. CDR3 nucleotides: TGCAGCGTTTTGACAGTGGAGGAATCAGGCTACACCTTC. Protein product: CSVLTVEESGYTF.

CDR3 region: CASSQGGRGVTDTQYF. As DNA, the CDR3 is TGCGCCAGCAGCCAGGGCGGGCGCGGGGTCACAGATACGCAGTATTTT. The J gene is TRBJ2-3, the V gene TRBV4-1, with D possibly being TRBD2 (6 bases). Trimming took off 3 bases at V and 2 bases at J, with 15 bases between the two ends. Germline CDR1 reads MGHRA; CDR2 reads YSYEKL. The CDR3 spans 16 residues.

This rearrangement joins TRBV2 to TRBJ1-2; perhaps TRBD1 as D (6 bases). Germline CDR1 SNHLY, CDR2 FYNNEI. Trimming removed 7 bases at V and 8 bases at J, with 14 bases between. This CDR3 region has 12 residues. The CDR3 protein is CASTTTGHGYTF. CDR3 DNA sequence: TGTGCCAGCACTACCACAGGGCACGGCTACACCTTC.

This chain connects TRBV9 to TRBJ1-1; no reliable D call. Germline V gives CDR1 SGDLS, CDR2 YYNGEE. The CDR3 sequence is 13 residues long. Trimming cost V 4 bases and J 5 bases, with 12 bases left between them. CDR3 bases: TGTGCCAGCAGCCCCGGTCGGGGAACTGAAGCTTTCTTT. Amino acids: CASSPGRGTEAFF. The full variable domain, in which reference TRBV9 and TRBJ1-1 provide the parts outside the CDR3, is DSGVTQTPKHLITATGQRVTLRCSPRSGDLSVYWYQQSLDQGLQFLIQYYNGEERAKGNILERFSAQQFPDLHSELNLSSLELGDSALYFCASSPGRGTEAFFGQGTRLTVV.

This chain joins TRBV2 and TRBJ2-1, with TRBD2 identical over 7 bases. This CDR3 is built from 16 residues. Germline assignment: CDR1 SNHLY and CDR2 FYNNEI. V lost 7 bases, J lost 3 bases, and 12 bases stayed unmatched. The CDR3: CASNRGGSGHYNEQFF. Written as DNA, the CDR3 is TGTGCCAGCAATCGGGGTGGTAGCGGGCACTACAATGAGCAGTTCTTC.

The chain combines TRBV2 with TRBJ1-3; D gene unclear. Trimming took off 1 base at V and 0 bases at J, with 7 bases between the two ends. CDR1 and CDR2 from the germline V gene are SNHLY and FYNNEI. This CDR3 spans 15 amino acids. DNA of the CDR3: TGTGCCAGCAGTGAAGATCTATACTCTGGAAACACCATATATTTT. This encodes CASSEDLYSGNTIYF.

The chain joins TRBV6-5 to TRBJ1-2, with a possible D match to TRBD1 (6 bases). The V end lost 7 bases, the J end lost 2 bases, and 14 bases lay between the germline ends. In germline, CDR1 is MNHEY, CDR2 SVGAGI. The CDR3 runs to 14 residues. The CDR3 bases are TGTGCCAGCACCACCAGCAGGGGCAACTATGGCTACACCTTC. As protein: CASTTSRGNYGYTF.

V usage is TRBV2 and J usage is TRBJ2-1; perhaps TRBD2 as D (6 bases). Deletions cut 4 bases from V and 7 bases from J, with 14 bases between. The CDR3 runs 14 residues. The V gene's germline CDR1 is SNHLY and CDR2 FYNNEI. CDR3 protein: CASSGRATGNEQFF. The DNA of the CDR3 is TGTGCCAGCAGTGGGAGGGCCACGGGGAATGAGCAGTTCTTC.

The chain links TRBV5-1 to TRBJ2-3; no clear D. The V end lost 3 bases, the J end lost 2 bases, and 16 bases lay between the germline ends. The CDR3 consists of 16 residues. Germline lookup yields CDR1 SGHRS and CDR2 YFSETQ. The CDR3 sequence is CASSSRGGPATDTQYF. DNA of the CDR3: TGCGCCAGCAGCTCCCGAGGTGGGCCGGCCACAGATACGCAGTATTTT.

CDR3 DNA: TGCGCCAGCAGCCAAGATTTCGTCTCTGGGGCCAACGTCCTGACTTTC. It yields the protein CASSQDFVSGANVLTF. J is TRBJ2-6 and V is TRBV4-3; D gene ambiguous. V lost 0 bases, J lost 0 bases, and 6 bases lay in between. The CDR3 loop spans 16 amino acids. Germline assignment: CDR1 LGHNA and CDR2 YSLEER.

CDR3 in amino acids: CASSVGGGGAQETQYF. The CDR3 DNA is TGTGCCAGCAGCGTAGGGGGCGGGGGAGCACAAGAGACCCAGTACTTC. This chain links TRBV9 with TRBJ2-5; TRBD2 agrees at 7 bases. The CDR3 has 16 amino acids. Germline V gene lookup returns CDR1 SGDLS and CDR2 YYNGEE. The V and J ends lost 0 bases and 2 bases, in that order; junction bases with no gene match: 7.

This chain joins TRBV4-3 and TRBJ1-1; 8 positions agree with TRBD1. The junction had 7 bases not matched to a gene; V was cut back by 1 base and J by 3 bases. CDR1 and CDR2 (germline): LGHNA, YSLEER. The CDR3 extends over 16 amino acids. The CDR3 region has the DNA TGCGCCAGCAGCCAAGGCAGGGGGCGCACCCACACTGAAGCTTTCTTT. It is translated as CASSQGRGRTHTEAFF.

V gene TRBV9 combines with J gene TRBJ1-2; 10 bases map to TRBD1. In germline, CDR1 is SGDLS, CDR2 YYNGEE. V lost 3 bases to trimming and J lost 8 bases; unmatched junction nucleotides: 7. There are 14 residues in the CDR3. CDR3 region: CASSGGTGEYGYTF. CDR3 sequence (DNA): TGTGCCAGCAGCGGGGGGACAGGGGAATACGGCTACACCTTC.

The CDR3 reads CASSSRDRSTDTQYF. As DNA, the CDR3 is TGTGCCAGCAGCAGCCGGGACAGAAGCACAGATACGCAGTATTTT. The chain joins TRBV7-2 to TRBJ2-3; 7 positions agree with TRBD1. V shed 5 bases, J shed 0 bases, and the junction held 5 bases outside the gene matches. In germline, CDR1 is SGHTA, CDR2 FQGNSA. The CDR3 has 15 residues. Looking up the rest from reference TRBV7-2 and TRBJ2-3 gives the full variable domain: GAGVSQSPSNKVTEKGKDVELRCDPISGHTALYWYRQSLGQGLEFLIYFQGNSAPDKSGLPSDRFSAERTGGSVSTLTIQRTQQEDSAVYLCASSSRDRSTDTQYFGPGTRLTVL.

The chain employs TRBV9 and TRBJ2-7, with TRBD2 as a possible D gene (5 bases). The CDR3 is 13 residues long. Germline assignment: CDR1 SGDLS and CDR2 YYNGEE. Trimming took 4 bases from V and 6 from J, leaving 14 bases between them. The CDR3 here is CASSPLTRGEQYF. In DNA form, the CDR3 reads TGTGCCAGCAGCCCCCTTACCCGGGGCGAGCAGTACTTC.

This clone has a single count. The chain recombines TRBV9 with TRBJ2-7; 7 bases match TRBD1. The germline V gene has CDR1 SGDLS and CDR2 YYNGEE. V gave up 4 bases and J gave up 3 bases; unmatched junction bases: 10. CDR3 size: 15 residues. The CDR3 spells CASSRGGAGGYEQYF. The CDR3 region has the DNA TGTGCCAGCAGCCGAGGTGGGGCAGGGGGCTACGAGCAGTACTTC.

The gene calls are TRBV7-2 and TRBJ2-7, with no clear D. Trimming cost V 6 bases and J 1 base, with 19 bases left between them. CDR1 and CDR2 from the germline V gene are SGHTA and FQGNSA. This CDR3 contains 16 residues. The CDR3 bases are TGTGCCAGCAGTTCTCCCCCGGAGTCTATTTCCTACGAGCAGTACTTC. This encodes CASSSPPESISYEQYF.

The chain couples TRBV7-2 to TRBJ1-1; 9 bases map to TRBD1. There are 15 residues in the CDR3. Trimming cost V 5 bases and J 7 bases; bases outside gene matches: 11. The germline CDR1 and CDR2 sequences are SGHTA and FQGNSA. The CDR3 loop is CASSPGLRQGGEAFF. Written as DNA, the CDR3 is TGTGCCAGCAGCCCGGGGCTGAGACAGGGGGGTGAAGCTTTCTTT.

The chain employs TRBV27 and TRBJ1-5; D might be TRBD1 (5 bases). The CDR3 totals 14 residues. Trimming removed 5 bases at V and 7 bases at J, with 15 bases between. The V gene's germline CDR1 is MNHEY and CDR2 SMNVEV (reference sequence). CDR3 protein: CASSPRGGYQPQHF. In DNA form, the CDR3 reads TGTGCCAGCAGTCCCCGGGGGGGGTACCAGCCCCAGCATTTT.

The count of this clone is one. The chain carries TRBV30 and TRBJ2-5; unclear D gene. Trimming left V 3 bases short and J 5 bases short, with 13 bases between. Germline CDR1 GTSNPN, CDR2 SVGIG (reference sequence). CDR3 length equals 13 residues. The DNA of the CDR3 is TGTGCCTGGAGAGGTTCGGAACCGGAGACCCAGTACTTC. Translation: CAWRGSEPETQYF.

The chain carries TRBV2 and TRBJ1-1; no reliable D call. V gave up 3 bases and J gave up 5 bases, with 7 bases separating them. The CDR3 contains 12 residues. Germline V gene sequence: CDR1 SNHLY, CDR2 FYNNEI. The chain's CDR3 is CASSDSSTEAFF. CDR3 in DNA: TGTGCCAGCAGTGATTCGAGTACTGAAGCTTTCTTT.

The rearrangement uses TRBV29-1 and TRBJ2-3; 9 nucleotides line up with TRBD2. CDR1 is SQVTM and CDR2 is ANQGSEA in the germline V gene. The V and J ends lost 4 bases and 3 bases, in that order; junction bases with no gene match: 8. The CDR3 covers 15 residues. The CDR3: CSVGRVAGETDTQYF. The CDR3 DNA sequence: TGCAGCGTTGGTAGGGTAGCGGGAGAAACAGATACGCAGTATTTT.

The V call is TRBV15, the J call TRBJ2-1, with 7 bases lining up with TRBD2. The germline CDR1 and CDR2 sequences are LNHNV and YYDKDF (reference sequence). V dropped 8 bases and J dropped 5; count of bases not matched to a gene: 12. The CDR3 runs to 15 residues. The CDR3 DNA is TGTGCCACCTCATTATGGGCTAGCGGAAACAATGAGCAGTTCTTC. Translating gives CATSLWASGNNEQFF.